The source of this TCR beta chain is a study of blood T cell repertoires in COVID-19. Study-level information: Material from acute and convalescent COVID-19 was sourced from the United States, Italy and Spain. The cDNA or gDNA used as material had been derived from T cells, B-cell-depleted T cells, or PBMCs.

Study processing details: Estimation of nucleated cell counts was performed using reference gene primer amplification. Profiling relied on immunoSEQ multiplex PCR, and the TCRdb table lists in-frame clones only, not all of them. Clone size and V and J calls were adopted from that table, with D and trimming inferred from the DNA. Of approximately 110,000 clones detected, 70% to 90% appear once; the ten largest clones hold approximately 1.5%. The V and J ends lost 8 bases and 6 bases respectively, with 19 bases between them. CDR3 size: 15 residues. Germline V gene sequence: CDR1 MDHEN, CDR2 SYDVKM. This sequence was found in a man between 40 and 49 years old with acute or convalescent COVID-19. This rearrangement joins TRBV28 to TRBJ1-4; D gene unclear. The source material was peripheral blood. CDR3 region: CASESGSGGDEKLFF. CDR3 sequence (DNA): TGTGCCAGCGAGAGCGGTTCCGGCGGAGATGAAAAACTGTTTTTT.